This T cell receptor delta chain was obtained from a study of γδ T cells in repeated Plasmodium falciparum infection. Vgamma9/Vdelta2+ and Vdelta2-negative gammadelta T cells were flow-sorted from PBMC for bulk sequencing. This clone occurred a few times. TCRdb has a much larger clone's protein, which differs at residue 6 from the translation of this DNA, likely because of a read error; what is shown is the protein translated from the DNA. The V gene end was trimmed by 0 bases and the J gene end by 0 bases; junction bases not matched to a gene: 16. The germline gives CDR1 GEAIGNYY, CDR2 EKD. This CDR3 is 21 amino acids long. Sequencing covered both gamma and delta TCR chains per sample. TCRdb repeated clone calling on the multiplex PCR reads with CATT. The sample carries around 82,000 delta-chain clones, 1.4% recorded once.

V is TRDV2 and J is TRDJ1; 12 bases line up with TRDD3. TCRdb lists no J gene, so it was determined here by aligning the DNA to germline. The clonotype comes from a pool of human donors (malaria-infected and uninfected, not separated). Sequenced material: gamma-delta T cells from blood. Here the CDR3 reads CACDTATGGYTIPSHTDKLIF. The CDR3 DNA sequence: TGTGCCTGTGACACCGCTACTGGGGGATACACCATTCCTTCCCACACCGATAAACTCATCTTT.